This T cell receptor beta chain derives from a study of control samples from healthy donors and cancer patients. Sequencing used immunoSEQ multiplex PCR; TCRdb keeps in-frame clones, though not all of them. The top ten clones hold 1.6% of a sample with 25,000 to 30,000 clones, approximately 87% of them seen once. Per germline, CDR1 SGHRS and CDR2 YFSETQ. Deletions cut 0 bases from V and 0 bases from J, with 11 bases between. The CDR3 totals 16 residues. The chain recombines TRBV5-1 with TRBJ2-3; D not resolved. The source of this sequence is a woman aged 40 to 49 with lung cancer. Input material: PBMCs. The CDR3 is CASSLGDRISTDTQYF. CDR3 DNA: TGCGCCAGCAGCTTGGGAGATCGGATTAGCACAGATACGCAGTATTTT.